The 22 T cell receptor beta chains below come from one sample, sequenced in a study of T-cell reconstitution after alpha-beta-depleted transplantation in children. Preparing the TCRbeta library involved the use of unique molecular identifiers. TCRdb called the PCR reads again in MiXCR, with one record for every CDR3 protein. The sample gives hundreds of thousands of distinct CDR3 sequences, 10% to 15% of which show up once; over 2% is in the top ten. The sample in question was PBMCs, mostly from graft donor cells, obtained 360 days after TCRalphabeta/CD19-depleted stem cell transplant. These receptors all come from a male patient between 10 and 17 years old who had a stem cell transplant for acute myeloid leukemia, so the T cells may come from the graft donor.

The chain uses TRBV7-6 and TRBJ2-3; D remains ambiguous. Per the germline V gene, CDR1 is SGHVS and CDR2 is FNYEAQ. The CDR3 length is 13 residues. The ends were cut back, 1 base at V and 7 bases at J, with 9 bases in the middle. The CDR3 DNA follows: TGTGCCAGCAGCTTAGAGATGTCCTATACGCAGTATTTT. Protein product: CASSLEMSYTQYF.

This clonotype was counted ten times or more. J is TRBJ2-1 and V is TRBV7-9; 14 bases are shared with TRBD2. Trimming at V came to 1 base and at J to 7 bases, leaving 0 bases not matched to a gene. Germline V gives CDR1 SEHNR, CDR2 FQNEAQ (reference sequence). The CDR3 totals 15 residues. DNA of the CDR3: TGTGCCAGCAGCTTAGGACTAGCGGGAGGGAATGAGCAGTTCTTC. This gives the protein CASSLGLAGGNEQFF.

The chain uses TRBV20-1 and TRBJ1-1, with 9 bases aligning to TRBD1. The CDR3 is 14 residues long. Germline CDR1 and CDR2: DFQATT and SNEGSKA (reference sequence). The CDR3: CRGGQGLLNTEAFF. The CDR3 region has the DNA TGCAGGGGGGGACAGGGCTTATTGAACACTGAAGCTTTCTTT.

As concerns this clonotype: Given a much more abundant clone one base away, this may be a read error. V and J are TRBV6-5 and TRBJ2-7; D unclear. In germline, CDR1 is MNHEY, CDR2 SVGAGI. Between the trimmed V and J ends, which lost 4 bases and 2 bases, there was a span of 15 bases. CDR3 length: 15 amino acids. The CDR3: CASSSSLPSPYEQYF. Written as DNA, the CDR3 is TGTGCCAGCAGTTCCTCCCTCCCGAGTCCCTACGAGCAGTACTTC.

This clonotype was observed a handful of times. V and J are TRBV20-1 and TRBJ2-7; TRBD2 might be the D (5 bases). Per the germline V gene, CDR1 is DFQATT and CDR2 is SNEGSKA (reference sequence). CDR3 size: 13 residues. V was clipped by 6 bases and J by 3 bases, with 15 bases between them. CDR3 DNA sequence: TGCAGTGCCGTCCAGAGGGTCTACTACGAGCAGTACTTC. Its protein product is CSAVQRVYYEQYF.

This clonotype was recorded a few times. The V and J genes are TRBV6-2 or TRBV6-3 and TRBJ2-2; D may be TRBD1 or TRBD2 (6 bases each). The CDR3 contains 12 residues. The ends were cut back, 7 bases at V and 6 bases at J, with 9 bases in the middle. Germline V gene lookup returns CDR1 MNHEY and CDR2 SVGEGT. The CDR3 protein is CASTRGAGELFF. CDR3 in DNA: TGTGCCAGCACAAGGGGGGCCGGGGAGCTGTTTTTT.

The sample holds a few counts of this clonotype. The V and J genes are TRBV7-6 and TRBJ2-1; 12 bases are shared with TRBD2. The CDR3 is 16 residues long. Trimming at V came to 5 bases and at J to 7 bases, leaving 9 bases not matched to a gene. Germline values: CDR1 SGHVS, CDR2 FNYEAQ. CDR3 sequence (DNA): TGTGCCAGCAGCAACCTAGCGGGAGGGAGCCCGAATGAGCAGTTCTTC. The encoded protein is CASSNLAGGSPNEQFF.

The chain uses TRBV4-3 and TRBJ1-4; D gene ambiguous. The CDR3 extends over 17 amino acids. Trimming took off 4 bases at V and 7 bases at J, with 22 bases between the two ends. Germline V lookup: CDR1 LGHNA, CDR2 YSLEER. CDR3 protein: CASSLLSGKGTGEKLFF. The CDR3, as DNA: TGCGCCAGCAGCCTCCTATCGGGCAAGGGAACGGGTGAAAAACTGTTTTTT.

The J gene is TRBJ1-5, the V gene TRBV7-2; D may be TRBD1 (6 bases). Germline V gives CDR1 SGHTA, CDR2 FQGNSA. The CDR3 loop spans 14 amino acids. V lost 5 bases and J lost 3, with 11 bases in between. The DNA of the CDR3 is TGTGCCAGCAGCCCGGACAGCTACAATCAGCCCCAGCATTTT. It codes for CASSPDSYNQPQHF.

CDR3 coding DNA: TGCGCCAGCAGCTTGACCCCGGGAGGGGGAAGTACCGGGGAGCTGTTTTTT. It is translated as CASSLTPGGGSTGELFF. V is TRBV5-1 and J is TRBJ2-2; TRBD2 agrees at 8 bases. The CDR3 loop spans 17 amino acids. V lost 1 base to trimming and J lost 5 bases; unmatched junction nucleotides: 10. The germline V gene has CDR1 SGHRS and CDR2 YFSETQ.

The V call is TRBV11-2, the J call TRBJ2-1, with a possible D match to TRBD2 (6 bases). Germline lookup yields CDR1 SGHAT and CDR2 FQNNGV. The CDR3 runs 14 residues. Trimming took 5 bases from V and 8 from J, leaving 16 bases between them. The CDR3 DNA follows: TGTGCCAGCAGCCGGGACGGGGGTGGTGATGAGCAGTTCTTC. Residues: CASSRDGGGDEQFF. The complete variable domain, with remaining parts taken from reference TRBV11-2 and TRBJ2-1, reads EAGVAQSPRYKIIEKRQSVAFWCNPISGHATLYWYQQILGQGPKLLIQFQNNGVVDDSQLPKDRFSAERLKGVDSTLKIQPAKLEDSAVYLCASSRDGGGDEQFFGPGTRLTVL.

The rearrangement links TRBV3-1 to TRBJ2-7; 7 positions match TRBD2. Germline V gives CDR1 LGHDT, CDR2 YNNKEL (reference sequence). V trimming: 4 bases; J trimming: 3 bases; junction bases outside the gene matches: 12. The CDR3 runs to 16 residues. CDR3 sequence (DNA): TGTGCCAGCAGCCTCCTCGGGGGGAGTAAGGGCTACGAGCAGTACTTC. Residues: CASSLLGGSKGYEQYF.

Regarding this clonotype: One end of the junction does not line up with germline, which may come from a read error. This chain links TRBV23-1 with TRBJ2-1; D tentatively fits TRBD1 or TRBD2 (6 bases each). TRBV23-1 is given ORF status, its function remaining uncertain. This CDR3 comprises 17 residues. This CDR3 reads CASSQSKKGGSYNERFF. In nucleotides, the CDR3 is TGCGCCAGCAGTCAATCGAAGAAGGGGGGCTCCTACAATGAGCGGTTCTTC.

The sample holds many counts of this clonotype. The gene calls are TRBV5-6 and TRBJ2-3; the D call may be TRBD1 or TRBD2 (6 bases each). Trimming stripped 4 bases from V and 4 bases from J, with 16 bases between. CDR1 and CDR2 (germline): SGHDT, YYEEEE. This CDR3 is built from 15 residues. The CDR3: CASSRRGRGADTQYF. The CDR3 nucleotides are TGTGCCAGCAGCCGGAGGGGCAGGGGCGCAGATACGCAGTATTTT.

The chain is built from TRBV24-1 and TRBJ2-3, with D possibly being TRBD2 (6 bases). V was clipped by 3 bases and J by 2 bases, with 17 bases between them. The CDR3 spans 17 residues. From germline, CDR1 is KGHDR and CDR2 SFDVKD. The CDR3 region is CATSDPIGGFYTDTQYF. Here the CDR3 DNA reads TGTGCCACCAGTGATCCAATTGGGGGGTTCTACACAGATACGCAGTATTTT.

This clonotype was found many times. This chain links TRBV12-3 or TRBV12-4 with TRBJ2-3, with 11 bases aligning to TRBD2. The CDR3 length is 15 residues. V lost 11 bases and J lost 2; bases outside the gene matches: 9. The CDR3 region has the DNA TGTGCCTGGGACGGGACTAGCGGAGCCACAGATACGCAGTATTTT. Its protein is CAWDGTSGATDTQYF.

Here the CDR3 reads CSPGPRGRGTEAFF. As DNA, the CDR3 is TGCAGCCCCGGGCCCAGGGGGCGAGGGACTGAAGCTTTCTTT. This chain joins TRBV29-1 and TRBJ1-1; 8 nucleotides align to TRBD1. With 8 bases clipped from V and 5 bases from J, the junction kept 13 bases outside the gene matches. The germline CDR1 and CDR2 sequences are SQVTM and ANQGSEA. There are 14 residues in the CDR3. Looking up the rest from reference TRBV29-1 and TRBJ1-1 gives the full variable domain: SAVISQKPSRDICQRGTSLTIQCQVDSQVTMMFWYRQQPGQSLTLIATANQGSEATYESGFVIDKFPISRPNLTFSTLTVSNMSPEDSSIYLCSPGPRGRGTEAFFGQGTRLTVV.

Note on this clonotype: Compared with germline, one end of the junction differs, possibly owing to a read error. The rearrangement uses TRBV12-3 or TRBV12-4 and TRBJ2-1, with D perhaps matching TRBD1 or TRBD2 (5 bases each). The CDR3 contains 15 residues. The CDR3 loop is CATSLKGTLYNEQFF. CDR3 DNA: TGTGCCACCAGTTTAAAAGGGACCCTCTACAATGAGCAGTTCTTC.

This rearrangement joins TRBV7-3 to TRBJ2-1; 11 nucleotides align to TRBD1. Per germline, CDR1 SGHTA and CDR2 FQGTGA. V was pared by 6 bases and J by 5 bases, with 3 bases of the junction left unmatched. This CDR3 has 14 amino acids. This chain's CDR3 is CASRGTGGDNEQFF. The CDR3 nucleotides read TGTGCCAGCAGGGGGACAGGGGGTGACAATGAGCAGTTCTTC.

The chain links TRBV7-8 to TRBJ1-5; 9 nucleotides line up with TRBD1. CDR1 SGHVS and CDR2 FQNEAQ come from the germline V gene. This CDR3 contains 16 residues. V lost 1 base to trimming and J lost 7 bases; unmatched junction nucleotides: 8. CDR3 nucleotide sequence: TGTGCCAGCAGCTTAGTGGGGGGACAGGGAATGCAGCCCCAGCATTTT. Translation: CASSLVGGQGMQPQHF.

This clonotype occurred many times. V usage is TRBV20-1 and J usage is TRBJ2-1; 11 positions agree with TRBD2. The germline V gene has CDR1 DFQATT and CDR2 SNEGSKA (reference sequence). The CDR3 covers 14 residues. The trim removed 4 bases at V and 4 bases at J, leaving 3 bases unmatched. In DNA, the CDR3 is TGCAGTGCTATAGGGACTAGCGGTTACAATGAGCAGTTCTTC. Protein sequence: CSAIGTSGYNEQFF.

This clonotype occurred a few times. This chain joins TRBV29-1 and TRBJ2-3; 8 nucleotides agree with TRBD2. The CDR3 loop spans 16 amino acids. CDR1 SQVTM and CDR2 ANQGSEA come from the germline V gene. The V segment lost 4 bases and the J segment 2 bases; nucleotides outside the gene matches: 11. The CDR3 reads CSVGGSREGNTDTQYF. The CDR3, as DNA: TGCAGCGTTGGGGGGAGCCGGGAGGGGAACACAGATACGCAGTATTTT.